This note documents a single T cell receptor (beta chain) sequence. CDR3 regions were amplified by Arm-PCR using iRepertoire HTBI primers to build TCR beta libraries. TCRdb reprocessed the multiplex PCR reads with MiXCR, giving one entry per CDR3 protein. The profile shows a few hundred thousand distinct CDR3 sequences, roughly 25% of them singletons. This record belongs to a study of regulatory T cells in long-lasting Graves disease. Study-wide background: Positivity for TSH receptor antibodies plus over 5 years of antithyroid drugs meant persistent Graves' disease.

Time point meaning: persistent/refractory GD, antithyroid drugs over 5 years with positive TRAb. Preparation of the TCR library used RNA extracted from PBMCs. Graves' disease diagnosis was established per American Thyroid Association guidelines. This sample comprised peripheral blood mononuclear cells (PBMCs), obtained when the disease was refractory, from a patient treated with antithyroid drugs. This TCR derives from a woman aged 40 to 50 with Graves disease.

CDR3 sequence (DNA): TGTGCCAGCAGCTTAGGTCCGGGGGCTCTAAATTCACCCCTCCACTTT. Its translation: CASSLGPGALNSPLHF. J is TRBJ1-6 and V is TRBV13; TRBD1 is a possible D gene (6 bases). Trimming took off 0 bases at V and 7 bases at J, with 13 bases between the two ends. The CDR3 covers 16 residues. Germline assignment: CDR1 PRHDT and CDR2 FYEKMQ (reference sequence).